The 22 T cell receptor beta chains listed next were all sequenced from one sample in a study of CD8+CD57+ T cells in acquired aplastic anemia. The study profiled TCR beta VDJ and CDR3 using genomic DNA as template. One entry per CDR3 protein results from TCRdb running MiXCR on the reads. The sample consists of about 68,000 distinct CDR3 sequences, around 50% of them appearing once. Sequencing was carried out using sorted CD4+, CD8+, or CD8+CD57+ T cells (not recorded which) from PBMCs. The source of these receptors is a human donor in good health, serving as a control.

There are many counts of this clonotype. The chain couples TRBV2 to TRBJ1-1; TRBD1 matches at 12 bases. The CDR3 loop spans 18 amino acids. Germline-derived CDR1 and CDR2 are SNHLY and FYNNEI. V lost 6 bases to trimming and J lost 0 bases; unmatched junction nucleotides: 11. CDR3 loop: CASSRDRGLKSVNTEAFF. The CDR3 nucleotides read TGTGCCAGCAGCAGGGACAGGGGGCTCAAAAGCGTGAACACTGAAGCTTTCTTT.

The gene calls are TRBV9 and TRBJ1-2; D perhaps matches TRBD1 (6 bases). CDR3 length: 14 residues. V lost 3 bases to trimming and J lost 8 bases, with 17 bases between them. The germline gives CDR1 SGDLS, CDR2 YYNGEE. CDR3 residues: CASSAQQGLQGYTF. In DNA, the CDR3 is TGTGCCAGCAGCGCCCAACAGGGCTTACAGGGCTACACCTTC.

Comment on this clonotype: Relative to the germline gene, one junction end is altered; a read error may explain this. V and J are TRBV15 and TRBJ1-1; TRBD1 aligns across 8 bases. Per germline, CDR1 LNHNV and CDR2 YYDKDF (reference sequence). This CDR3 has 15 amino acids. In DNA, the CDR3 is TGTGCCAGCAGCGACACCGGGACAGGGAACACTGAAGCTTTCTTT. Amino acid sequence: CASSDTGTGNTEAFF.

Judged by abundance, this clonotype is medium-sized. This chain uses TRBV7-9 with TRBJ1-2; D remains ambiguous. This CDR3 is 14 amino acids long. The germline V and J ends were trimmed by 1 base and 2 bases, with 8 bases remaining between them. Germline V gene lookup returns CDR1 SEHNR and CDR2 FQNEAQ (reference sequence). The CDR3 DNA reads as TGTGCCAGCAGCTTAGGGACGGAGAACTATGGCTACACCTTC. This sequence encodes CASSLGTENYGYTF.

Of note for this clonotype: It is likely a read error, because the conserved phenylalanine at the end of the CDR3 is missing. The chain couples TRBV11-1 to TRBJ2-3; D may match TRBD1 or TRBD2 (5 bases each). Deletions cut 1 base from V and 6 bases from J, with 17 bases between. The CDR3 consists of 16 residues. The germline gives CDR1 SGHAT, CDR2 FQDESV (reference sequence). CDR3 in amino acids: CASSLVVGTLGDTQYL. In DNA, the CDR3 is TGTGCCAGCAGCTTAGTTGTCGGGACGTTGGGGGATACGCAGTATCTT.

In regard to this clonotype: This could be a read error, since a much larger clone is one nucleotide away. The rearrangement joins TRBV4-2 to TRBJ2-1; TRBD1 aligns across 7 bases. The CDR3 has 15 residues. Germline CDR1 reads LGHNA; CDR2 reads YNFKEQ. The CDR3 DNA sequence: TGTGCCAGCAGCCAAGGGACAGGAACCTACAGTGAGCAGTTCTTC. Residues: CASSQGTGTYSEQFF.

This clonotype was seen ten or more times. The chain is built from TRBV5-5 and TRBJ2-7; a possible D gene is TRBD2 (5 bases). The CDR3 loop spans 16 amino acids. CDR1 SGHKS and CDR2 YYEKEE come from the germline V gene (reference sequence). The ends were cut back, 2 bases at V and 1 base at J, with 16 bases in the middle. The CDR3 sequence is CASSFTEGVKSYEQYF. The CDR3 nucleotides read TGTGCCAGCAGCTTCACTGAGGGTGTAAAGTCCTACGAGCAGTACTTC. The full variable domain, its missing parts supplied by reference TRBV5-5 and TRBJ2-7, is DAGVTQSPTHLIKTRGQQVTLRCSPISGHKSVSWYQQVLGQGPQFIFQYYEKEERGRGNFPDRFSARQFPNYSSELNVNALLLGDSALYLCASSFTEGVKSYEQYFGPGTRLTVT.

This chain links TRBV11-2 with TRBJ1-2, with TRBD1 as a possible D gene (5 bases). The CDR3 covers 11 residues. Between the trimmed V and J ends, which lost 8 bases and 6 bases, there was a span of 10 bases. Per the germline V gene, CDR1 is SGHAT and CDR2 is FQNNGV. CDR3 DNA sequence: TGTGCCAGCGGGGGAGGGAATGGCTACACCTTC. The encoded protein is CASGGGNGYTF. The whole variable domain, remainder taken from reference TRBV11-2 and TRBJ1-2, is EAGVAQSPRYKIIEKRQSVAFWCNPISGHATLYWYQQILGQGPKLLIQFQNNGVVDDSQLPKDRFSAERLKGVDSTLKIQPAKLEDSAVYLCASGGGNGYTFGSGTRLTVV.

The gene calls are TRBV25-1 and TRBJ1-3; D is ambiguous. The CDR3 sequence is 15 residues long. V was pared by 7 bases and J by 2 bases, with 15 bases between. Germline CDR1 and CDR2: MGHDK and SYGVNS. The CDR3 DNA sequence: TGTGCCAGCACTCATTCCGTGGATACTGGAAACACCATATATTTT. Its protein product is CASTHSVDTGNTIYF.

The rearrangement uses TRBV19 and TRBJ1-6; D possibly corresponds to TRBD1 (6 bases). The V and J ends lost 4 bases and 7 bases respectively, with 17 bases between them. This CDR3 comprises 16 residues. The germline CDR1 and CDR2 sequences are LNHDA and SQIVND (reference sequence). In DNA, the CDR3 is TGTGCCAGTAGTAGTGGGACAAGTCGACGGAATTCACCCCTCCACTTT. This translates into CASSSGTSRRNSPLHF.

The V gene is TRBV7-9, the J gene TRBJ1-2; D uncertain. CDR3 length equals 15 residues. Trimming stripped 5 bases from V and 1 base from J, with 14 bases between. Germline-derived CDR1 and CDR2 are SEHNR and FQNEAQ (reference sequence). CDR3 DNA: TGTGCCAGCAGCGGGATTGAAATTATTAACTATGGCTACACCTTC. It yields the protein CASSGIEIINYGYTF.

The chain uses TRBV9 and TRBJ1-4; D is uncertain. V was cut by 0 bases and J by 3 bases, with 9 bases left in between. Per germline, CDR1 SGDLS and CDR2 YYNGEE. The CDR3 spans 15 residues. CDR3: CASSVGPGANEKLFF. In DNA, the CDR3 is TGTGCCAGCAGCGTAGGTCCGGGAGCTAATGAAAAACTGTTTTTT.

The DNA of the CDR3 is TGTGCCAGCAGTTTAGATACGCAGTATTTT. The encoded protein is CASSLDTQYF. The V gene is TRBV7-3, the J gene TRBJ2-3; D unclear. V lost 6 bases, J lost 5 bases, and 3 bases lay in between. Germline assignment: CDR1 SGHTA and CDR2 FQGTGA. The CDR3 covers 10 residues.

The rearrangement joins TRBV10-1 to TRBJ1-5; 8 bases are shared with TRBD1. The CDR3 spans 15 residues. Germline CDR1 WNHNN, CDR2 SYGVQD (reference sequence). V trimming: 5 bases; J trimming: 6 bases; junction bases outside the gene matches: 9. In nucleotides, the CDR3 is TGCGCCAGCAGTAGTGACAGGGGTGGTGCTCAGCCCCAGCATTTT. Its protein product is CASSSDRGGAQPQHF.

This chain links TRBV2 with TRBJ1-4; tentatively, D is TRBD1 (6 bases). The CDR3 runs 15 residues. Germline V gene sequence: CDR1 SNHLY, CDR2 FYNNEI. Trimming left V 6 bases short and J 4 bases short, with 15 bases between. This CDR3 reads CASRPRTDFNEKLFF. CDR3 coding DNA: TGTGCCAGCAGGCCCAGGACAGATTTTAATGAAAAACTGTTTTTT.

This clonotype has only a few counts. The chain recombines TRBV7-6 with TRBJ1-1; D is undetermined. Germline values: CDR1 SGHVS, CDR2 FNYEAQ. The V end was cut by 2 bases, the J end by 1 base, with 5 bases between. This CDR3 spans 13 amino acids. In DNA, the CDR3 is TGTGCCAGCAGCTTACTCAGGAACACTGAAGCTTTCTTT. Its translation: CASSLLRNTEAFF.

This chain connects TRBV7-8 to TRBJ1-2, with unresolved D. The V gene's germline CDR1 is SGHVS and CDR2 FQNEAQ. The CDR3 loop spans 13 amino acids. Trimming stripped 5 bases from V and 3 bases from J, with 10 bases between. In DNA form, the CDR3 reads TGTGCCAGCAGCCCCAACAGAGACTATGGCTACACCTTC. This gives the protein CASSPNRDYGYTF.

This rearrangement joins TRBV5-1 to TRBJ2-7, with D possibly matching TRBD1 (5 bases). The V gene lost 4 bases and the J gene lost 1 base, with 12 bases spanning the gap. The CDR3 spans 14 residues. Per germline, CDR1 SGHRS and CDR2 YFSETQ. CDR3 residues: CASSLQTGSYEQYF. CDR3 sequence (DNA): TGCGCCAGCAGCCTCCAAACAGGTTCCTACGAGCAGTACTTC.

The V gene is TRBV20-1, the J gene TRBJ2-7; 11 bases are shared with TRBD2. Germline assignment: CDR1 DFQATT and CDR2 SNEGSKA (reference sequence). The CDR3 has 14 amino acids. V trimming: 1 base; J trimming: 2 bases; junction bases outside the gene matches: 1. The CDR3 protein is CSARALAGAYEQYF. As DNA, the CDR3 is TGCAGTGCTAGAGCACTAGCGGGGGCCTACGAGCAGTACTTC.

The rearrangement links TRBV5-1 to TRBJ1-1; D uncertain. The length of the CDR3 is 17 residues. V was cut by 1 base and J by 4 bases, with 20 bases left in between. Germline V gene data show CDR1 as SGHRS and CDR2 as YFSETQ. The CDR3 sequence: CASSLQRRTLSSTEAFF. Written as DNA, the CDR3 is TGCGCCAGCAGCTTGCAAAGGCGCACACTATCTTCCACTGAAGCTTTCTTT.

This clonotype was observed a few times. At one end, the junction sequence differs from germline, possibly due to a read error. The chain couples TRBV5-4 to TRBJ2-2, with TRBD1 as a possible D gene (7 bases). The germline V gene has CDR1 SGHNT and CDR2 YYREEE (reference sequence). CDR3 length: 12 amino acids. The CDR3 is CAGRGDTGELFF. The CDR3 coding sequence is TGTGCCGGCAGGGGGGACACCGGGGAGCTGTTTTTT.

This chain links TRBV9 with TRBJ1-1; TRBD1 matches at 9 bases. CDR1 and CDR2 (germline): SGDLS, YYNGEE. This CDR3 has 13 amino acids. V lost 4 bases to trimming and J lost 8 bases; unmatched junction nucleotides: 6. The CDR3, as DNA: TGTGCCAGCAGCACCGGACAGGGGAGGGAAGCTTTCTTT. As protein: CASSTGQGREAFF.